This paragraph covers one T cell receptor beta chain sequence. Its antigen remains unknown. Primers used in a second PCR of roughly 6 to 11 cycles were a sample-barcoded 5' primer and a J-beta primer mix. One entry per CDR3 protein results from TCRdb running MiXCR on the 5' RACE reads. The sample has roughly 1,300,000 distinct CDR3 sequences; almost 60% are singletons. Germline V gives CDR1 DFQATT, CDR2 SNEGSKA (reference sequence). The CDR3 loop spans 11 amino acids. V lost 3 bases, J lost 14 bases, and 11 bases lay in between. The sample is drawn from a study of blood T cells in healthy people across ages. Study-level findings and limits: For the donors, CMV status was unknown and possibly confounded expanded clonotype changes. The study regarded diversity estimates from one million T cells as underestimates.

The sample taken for sequencing was blood. The receptor was derived from a man aged 18 to 29 in good health. This chain links TRBV20-1 with TRBJ1-6, with D perhaps matching TRBD1 (6 bases). The CDR3 region is CSARGRGSLHF. The CDR3 region has the DNA TGCAGTGCTAGGGGCAGGGGCTCCCTCCACTTT.